The clone carrying this T cell receptor (beta chain) was detected many times. Its cognate antigen is unknown. The data originate from a study of HIV-infected patients and healthy controls. Reverse transcription used approximately 500 ng RNA and constant-region primers for alpha and beta. Each of the alpha and beta chains got its own library through chain-specific third strand synthesis with indices. A single primer pair per chain amplified all rearrangements, with per-molecule barcodes. Ligation attached cDNA to a 5' RACE adapter that carried a random hexamer and SP2 site. Two random hexamers, added before amplification and joined, formed each molecule's 12-nucleotide barcode. TCRdb re-analysed the 5' RACE reads in MiXCR, keeping a single row per CDR3 protein. The table has approximately 5,000 distinct CDR3 sequences, over 4.5% seen once; the top ten hold roughly 33%. V lost 3 bases, J lost 1 base, and 10 bases lay in between. The germline V gene encodes CDR1 SGHRS and CDR2 YFSETQ. This CDR3 has 14 residues.

Antiretroviral therapy had run roughly three months, about 14 weeks, before follow-up blood collection. The repertoire came from unfractionated whole blood and reflected all unsorted peripheral T cells. Study findings and constraints: Healthy controls carried many MAIT alpha-chain CDR3s, while HIV+ repertoires had few.

The TCR was taken from an adult with HIV infection. The source was blood, collected during antiretroviral therapy. The chain links TRBV5-1 to TRBJ1-1; a possible D gene is TRBD1 (6 bases). The CDR3 DNA reads as TGCGCCAGCAGCTCCGGACAGCCGAACACTGAAGCTTTCTTT. This translates into CASSSGQPNTEAFF.